This section outlines one T cell receptor beta chain sequence together with its context. Its antigen is currently unknown. As handled by the study authors: Out-of-frame sequences were removed, leaving around 2.2 million distinct TCRbeta sequences. Profiled with immunoSEQ multiplex PCR; TCRdb holds only in-frame clones, not every one. The DNA was the basis for D and trimming; V, J and clone size are from that table. Here the sample spans about 92,000 clones, 80% being singletons. The sample originates from a study of memory CD4+ T cells and cytomegalovirus serostatus. As for the study in general: Donors were healthy Belgian adults, about ten CMV seropositive and fewer than 30 seronegative.

Study conclusions and caveats: CMV serostatus prediction reached median AUC about 0.95, or 0.9 with US-trained model.

The V end was cut by 11 bases, the J end by 0 bases, with 26 bases between. The length of the CDR3 is 17 residues. Germline V gene data show CDR1 as MNHEY and CDR2 as SMNVEV (reference sequence). Single viable CD3+CD4+CD8-CD45RO+ cells were sorted as the memory CD4+ T cells. V and J are TRBV27 and TRBJ2-7; D possibly uses TRBD1 or TRBD2 (5 bases each). Specimen: memory CD4+ T cells from blood. The clonotype comes from an adult in good health and CMV-seropositive. This chain's CDR3 is CAAGGGRGVGSSYEQYF. CDR3 sequence (DNA): TGTGCCGCAGGAGGAGGTAGAGGGGTGGGAAGCTCCTACGAGCAGTACTTC.